Sequencing of this T cell receptor beta chain was carried out in a study of blood T cell repertoires in COVID-19. As for the study in general: T cells, B-cell-depleted T cells, or PBMCs supplied cDNA or gDNA.

Authors' analysis steps: By means of reference gene primer amplification, nucleated cell counts were estimated. Some clones are missing from TCRdb's copy, which holds only in-frame ones; the method was immunoSEQ multiplex PCR. V and J calls and clone size are copied from that table; D and trimming were computed from the DNA. Of about 27,000 clones in the sample, approximately 85% were seen once. V lost 5 bases and J 11 bases, leaving 14 bases between the germline ends. The CDR3 extends over 11 amino acids. CDR1 and CDR2 from the germline V gene are SGHDT and YYEEEE. In its sample, this clone was seen once.

The rearrangement links TRBV5-6 to TRBJ2-7; perhaps TRBD1 as D (6 bases). Sequenced input: peripheral blood. This clonotype was obtained from a woman between 50 and 59 years old with active COVID-19. In DNA, the CDR3 is TGTGCCAGCAGTTCAGGACAGTTCGAGTACTTC. Protein: CASSSGQFEYF.